A selection of T cell receptor beta chains follows, all from one sample in a study of shared T cell receptors in the human thymus. This table comes from immunoSEQ multiplex PCR, and its TCRdb copy is limited to in-frame clones, with some not included. The sample holds 700,000 to 750,000 clones, around 85% seen once. The same data also went into a second study, on human thymus T cells.

Sequences were obtained from thymocytes. The receptors derive from a girl under two years old with a congenital heart defect. The conserved cysteine and the conserved F or W are not part of the CDR3 here. Each record gives: CDR3 length, J gene, V gene, CDR3 protein.

CDR3 length: 13; J gene: TRBJ1-6; V gene: TRBV7-9; CDR3 protein: ASSFTETENSPLH
CDR3 length: 15; J gene: TRBJ1-1; V gene: TRBV6-1; CDR3 protein: ASSEEVISRKNTEAF
CDR3 length: 13; J gene: TRBJ1-1; V gene: TRBV5-1; CDR3 protein: ASSSDRVRDTEAF
CDR3 length: 10; J gene: TRBJ2-2; V gene: TRBV27; CDR3 protein: ASTGNTGELF
CDR3 length: 14; J gene: TRBJ2-3; V gene: TRBV10-3; CDR3 protein: AINLGQSGGTDTQY
CDR3 length: 11; J gene: TRBJ2-7; V gene: TRBV6-6; CDR3 protein: ASMGDRAYEQY
CDR3 length: 15; J gene: TRBJ2-5; V gene: TRBV2; CDR3 protein: ASSETIGALHQETQY
CDR3 length: 10; J gene: TRBJ1-2; V gene: TRBV7-2; CDR3 protein: ASSSGADGYT
CDR3 length: 14; J gene: TRBJ1-5; V gene: TRBV7-2; CDR3 protein: ASSLGGRGHNQPQH
CDR3 length: 14; J gene: TRBJ1-4; V gene: TRBV11-2; CDR3 protein: ASSLDERRTDEKLF
CDR3 length: 17; J gene: TRBJ1-1; V gene: TRBV5-6; CDR3 protein: ASSLSTSSGEGEGTEAF
CDR3 length: 13; J gene: TRBJ1-4; V gene: TRBV5-8; CDR3 protein: ASSWRGRTNEKLF
CDR3 length: 11; J gene: TRBJ2-1; V gene: TRBV19; CDR3 protein: ASSIGTGNEQF
CDR3 length: 20; J gene: TRBJ1-1; V gene: TRBV7-8; CDR3 protein: ASTCRVLDREDSIFPNTEAF
CDR3 length: 16; J gene: TRBJ2-7; V gene: TRBV5-4; CDR3 protein: ASSLGESRAPSNGEQY
CDR3 length: 12; J gene: TRBJ1-4; V gene: TRBV28; CDR3 protein: ASSRSWGDEKLF
CDR3 length: 15; J gene: TRBJ2-1; V gene: TRBV9; CDR3 protein: ASSTRPLLRGVNEQF
CDR3 length: 13; J gene: TRBJ1-1; V gene: TRBV7-2; CDR3 protein: ASSLWGNGGWGAF
CDR3 length: 12; J gene: TRBJ1-2; V gene: TRBV7-9; CDR3 protein: ASSFQGAYYGYT
CDR3 length: 11; J gene: TRBJ1-1; V gene: TRBV10-3; CDR3 protein: AIRTGEGTEAF
CDR3 length: 12; J gene: TRBJ1-1; V gene: TRBV6-5; CDR3 protein: ASSEDRWGAEAF
CDR3 length: 15; J gene: TRBJ2-1; V gene: TRBV10-2; CDR3 protein: ASSALAGGHSYNEQF
CDR3 length: 11; J gene: TRBJ2-3; V gene: TRBV28; CDR3 protein: ASSGSGCDTQY
CDR3 length: 14; J gene: TRBJ2-4; V gene: TRBV4-3; CDR3 protein: ASSQEWGAAKNIQY
CDR3 length: 13; J gene: TRBJ2-7; V gene: TRBV28; CDR3 protein: ASSHRRQPYEGQY
CDR3 length: 13; J gene: TRBJ1-5; V gene: TRBV19; CDR3 protein: ASSDRAQSNQPQH
CDR3 length: 16; J gene: TRBJ1-2; V gene: TRBV10-3; CDR3 protein: AISDFGTGTSSWYGYT
CDR3 length: 11; J gene: TRBJ1-5; V gene: TRBV7-9; CDR3 protein: ASSLTGTRPQH
CDR3 length: 15; J gene: TRBJ2-7; V gene: TRBV5-6; CDR3 protein: ASSLLLARDRGHEQY
CDR3 length: 12; J gene: TRBJ2-5; V gene: TRBV5-1; CDR3 protein: ASSLVGQQETQY
CDR3 length: 12; J gene: TRBJ2-7; V gene: TRBV18; CDR3 protein: ASSPRDRAYEQY
CDR3 length: 10; J gene: TRBJ1-5; V gene: TRBV9; CDR3 protein: ASSDGNQPQH
CDR3 length: 17; J gene: TRBJ1-2; V gene: TRBV5-8; CDR3 protein: ASSFWGGQGAVVPYGYT
CDR3 length: 14; J gene: TRBJ1-2; V gene: TRBV4-3; CDR3 protein: ASSQFTASHGDGYT
CDR3 length: 13; J gene: TRBJ1-1; V gene: TRBV7-9; CDR3 protein: ASSSLAGVNTEAF
CDR3 length: 17; J gene: TRBJ2-1; V gene: TRBV7-2; CDR3 protein: ASIREGLAGAGTPNEQF
CDR3 length: 15; J gene: TRBJ2-7; V gene: TRBV9; CDR3 protein: ASSALPGTGLTYEQY
CDR3 length: 16; J gene: TRBJ2-6; V gene: TRBV14; CDR3 protein: ASSPWTGTLSGANVLT
CDR3 length: 12; J gene: TRBJ1-2; V gene: TRBV2; CDR3 protein: ASSGSAANYGYT
CDR3 length: 13; J gene: TRBJ1-2; V gene: TRBV2; CDR3 protein: ASDSDRGLYYGYT
CDR3 length: 15; J gene: TRBJ2-3; V gene: TRBV6-1; CDR3 protein: ASSEAQGSGGADTQY
CDR3 length: 10; J gene: TRBJ2-7; V gene: TRBV5-6; CDR3 protein: ASSITGAEQY
CDR3 length: 16; J gene: TRBJ1-3; V gene: TRBV11-2; CDR3 protein: ASSLGRRVLSSGNTIY
CDR3 length: 12; J gene: TRBJ1-4; V gene: TRBV6-6; CDR3 protein: ASSYLHRGEKLF
CDR3 length: 15; J gene: TRBJ2-4; V gene: TRBV7-9; CDR3 protein: ASSTGLATGVRNIQY
CDR3 length: 12; J gene: TRBJ1-2; V gene: TRBV19; CDR3 protein: ASTRGGQGIPHT
CDR3 length: 13; J gene: TRBJ1-1; V gene: TRBV6-1; CDR3 protein: ASSEALQGPTEAF
CDR3 length: 14; J gene: TRBJ1-3; V gene: TRBV25-1; CDR3 protein: ASSETPYRAGNTIY
CDR3 length: 11; J gene: TRBJ1-1; V gene: TRBV6-1; CDR3 protein: ASWTRRYTEAF
CDR3 length: 11; J gene: TRBJ1-1; V gene: TRBV6-1; CDR3 protein: ASLRQGGTEAF
CDR3 length: 11; J gene: TRBJ1-1; V gene: TRBV7-9; CDR3 protein: ASSSLTTGVKF
CDR3 length: 13; J gene: TRBJ1-1; V gene: TRBV14; CDR3 protein: ASSLPGLSNTEAF
CDR3 length: 12; J gene: TRBJ1-1; V gene: TRBV7-3; CDR3 protein: ASSIDGQGTEAF
CDR3 length: 16; J gene: TRBJ1-2; V gene: TRBV5-4; CDR3 protein: ASSSDGAGASFNYGYT